What follows are 9 T cell receptor beta chains derived from one specimen sequenced in a study of T cell responses to AZD1222 COVID-19 vaccine. The protocol was immunoSEQ multiplex PCR, while the TCRdb copy is restricted to in-frame clones and leaves out a portion. Seen here are 150,000 to 180,000 clones, roughly nine tenths observed once, and the top ten hold about 5.5%. The specimen was peripheral blood, collected on day 0 of MenACWY control vaccination. The receptor set was obtained from an adult in good health.

The J gene is TRBJ2-1, the V gene TRBV3-1 (or the pseudogene TRBV3-2), with TRBD2 matching 10 bases. The V gene end was trimmed by 2 bases and the J gene end by 8 bases; junction bases not matched to a gene: 6. There are 15 residues in the CDR3. Germline CDR1 LGHDT, CDR2 YNNKEL (reference sequence). The CDR3 DNA is TGTGCCAGCAGCCAATACTTAGCGGGAGGCGATGAGCAGTTCTTC. Protein: CASSQYLAGGDEQFF.

The genes are TRBV3-1 (or the pseudogene TRBV3-2) and TRBJ2-7; TRBD1 aligns across 7 bases. The germline V gene has CDR1 LGHDT and CDR2 YNNKEL (reference sequence). Trimming at V came to 4 bases and at J to 0 bases, leaving 6 bases not matched to a gene. The CDR3 has 15 amino acids. Here the CDR3 reads CASSRTRDSSYEQYF. CDR3 nucleotides: TGTGCCAGCAGCCGAACCCGGGACAGCTCCTACGAGCAGTACTTC.

The chain combines TRBV15 with TRBJ1-5; 8 positions agree with TRBD1. The CDR3 length is 15 residues. V trimming: 3 bases; J trimming: 5 bases; junction bases outside the gene matches: 6. CDR1 is LNHNV, CDR2 YYDKDF, per germline (reference sequence). The CDR3 coding sequence is TGTGCCACCAGCAGGGACAGGGTAGGGGATCAGCCCCAGCATTTT. Translating it yields CATSRDRVGDQPQHF.

The V gene is TRBV6-5, the J gene TRBJ2-4; TRBD2 agrees at 7 bases. Trimming removed 6 bases from V and 0 bases from J; junction bases left unmatched: 2. Germline-derived CDR1 and CDR2 are MNHEY and SVGAGI. This CDR3 has 14 amino acids. In nucleotides, the CDR3 is TGTGCCAGCAGGGGGGGGATAGCCAAAAACATTCAGTACTTC. Protein: CASRGGIAKNIQYF.

The J gene is TRBJ2-2, the V gene TRBV19, with TRBD2 matching over 14 bases. CDR3 length: 17 residues. V dropped 6 bases and J dropped 4; count of bases not matched to a gene: 7. Germline V lookup: CDR1 LNHDA, CDR2 SQIVND (reference sequence). CDR3 coding DNA: TGTGCCAGTAGGACTAGCGGGAGGGCCGGTCGCACCGGGGAGCTGTTTTTT. Translation gives CASRTSGRAGRTGELFF.

This chain connects TRBV5-8 to TRBJ1-2; D is perhaps TRBD1 (6 bases). Trimming shortened V by 1 base and J by 5 bases, and 15 bases separated the two germline ends. CDR1 and CDR2 (germline): SGHTS, YDEGEE. The CDR3 sequence is 15 residues long. CDR3 loop: CASSLNGRGRYGYTF. The CDR3, as DNA: TGTGCCAGCAGCTTGAATGGCAGGGGTCGGTATGGCTACACCTTC. The full variable domain, its missing parts supplied by reference TRBV5-8 and TRBJ1-2, is EAGVTQSPTHLIKTRGQQATLRCSPISGHTSVYWYQQALGLGLQFLLWYDEGEERNRGNFPPRFSGRQFPNYSSELNVNALELEDSALYLCASSLNGRGRYGYTFGSGTRLTVV.

This chain uses TRBV3-1 (or the pseudogene TRBV3-2) with TRBJ1-5; D is possibly TRBD1 (6 bases). CDR1 is LGHDT and CDR2 is YNNKEL in the germline V gene (reference sequence). CDR3 size: 14 residues. Trimming removed 2 bases from V and 3 bases from J, with 8 bases in between. The CDR3: CASSQTGINQPQHF. DNA of the CDR3: TGTGCCAGCAGCCAAACAGGGATCAATCAGCCCCAGCATTTT.

The chain links TRBV5-8 to TRBJ1-1; tentatively, D is TRBD1 (6 bases). CDR1 SGHTS and CDR2 YDEGEE come from the germline V gene. The CDR3 is made up of 15 amino acids. V lost 2 bases and J 6 bases, leaving 17 bases between the germline ends. The CDR3 DNA follows: TGTGCCAGCAGCTTAGGAATTATGGGGGGCGCTGAAGCTTTCTTT. Translation gives CASSLGIMGGAEAFF.

The V and J genes are TRBV10-3 and TRBJ2-7; 12 nucleotides agree with TRBD1. V lost 7 bases, J lost 4 bases, and 5 bases stayed unmatched. The CDR3 totals 14 residues. The germline V gene encodes CDR1 ENHRY and CDR2 SYGVKD. CDR3 region: CAIMRDRGLYEQYF. The DNA of the CDR3 is TGTGCCATCATGAGGGACAGGGGGCTGTACGAGCAGTACTTC.